The 12 T cell receptor beta chains presented below share a single source sample, sequenced in a study of identical twins. Each CDR3 protein is one row after TCRdb ran MiXCR on the 5' RACE reads. The repertoire holds 1.5 million or so distinct CDR3 sequences, less than 40% seen once, with about 0.27% in the top ten. Sequenced input: cord blood. The origin of the receptors is a newborn girl in good health.

This clonotype was counted only a few times. The rearrangement joins TRBV27 to TRBJ2-5; TRBD2 aligns across 12 bases. The germline CDR1 and CDR2 sequences are MNHEY and SMNVEV (reference sequence). This CDR3 is 17 amino acids long. The junction had 6 bases not matched to a gene; V was cut back by 2 bases and J by 2 bases. The CDR3 loop reads CASSLVPLAGGQETQYF. The CDR3 bases are TGTGCCAGCAGTTTAGTCCCGCTAGCGGGAGGGCAAGAGACCCAGTACTTC.

A few counts support this clonotype. The chain couples TRBV7-2 to TRBJ1-6; TRBD1 agrees at 7 bases. The CDR3 is made up of 16 amino acids. V dropped 5 bases and J dropped 3; count of bases not matched to a gene: 7. Germline V gene sequence: CDR1 SGHTA, CDR2 FQGNSA. The CDR3: CASSRLGQIYNSPLHF. The CDR3 DNA sequence: TGTGCCAGCAGCAGATTGGGACAGATCTATAATTCACCCCTCCACTTT.

This clonotype was detected a few times. The rearrangement joins TRBV20-1 to TRBJ2-7; 7 bases are a match to TRBD2. CDR3 length equals 13 residues. Losses at the gene ends were 5 bases for V and 1 base for J; bases not matched to a gene: 5. Germline loops: CDR1 DFQATT, CDR2 SNEGSKA (reference sequence). The CDR3 sequence is CSALLAESYEQYF. CDR3 in DNA: TGCAGTGCTCTCCTAGCGGAGTCCTACGAGCAGTACTTC.

This chain links TRBV18 with TRBJ1-2; D call uncertain. V lost 3 bases and J 1 base, leaving 15 bases between the germline ends. The CDR3 is 16 residues long. The germline V gene encodes CDR1 KGHSH and CDR2 LQKENI. DNA for the CDR3: TGTGCCAGCTCACCGAAGCCGACAACCCTTAACTATGGCTACACCTTC. It specifies CASSPKPTTLNYGYTF.

The chain has TRBV7-2 and TRBJ2-1; 8 bases map to TRBD2. This CDR3 has 14 residues. V shed 5 bases, J shed 7 bases, and the junction held 7 bases outside the gene matches. CDR1 is SGHTA and CDR2 is FQGNSA in the germline V gene. In DNA, the CDR3 is TGTGCCAGCAGCAATAGCGGGGTGTGGAATGAGCAGTTCTTC. Translation gives CASSNSGVWNEQFF.

This chain links TRBV2 with TRBJ2-2; unclear D gene. V was shortened by 6 bases and J by 2 bases, with 13 bases between the two germline ends. Germline V gene lookup returns CDR1 SNHLY and CDR2 FYNNEI. The CDR3 totals 15 residues. CDR3 in DNA: TGTGCCAGCAGGCCGCTACATACAAACACCGGGGAGCTGTTTTTT. Protein sequence: CASRPLHTNTGELFF. Full variable domain (remainder filled in from reference TRBV2 and TRBJ2-2): EPEVTQTPSHQVTQMGQEVILRCVPISNHLYFYWYRQILGQKVEFLVSFYNNEISEKSEIFDDQFSVERPDGSNFTLKIRSTKLEDSAMYFCASRPLHTNTGELFFGEGSRLTVL.

This rearrangement joins TRBV27 to TRBJ2-3; 15 bases align to TRBD2. V gave up 5 bases and J gave up 7 bases; unmatched junction bases: 7. The germline V gene has CDR1 MNHEY and CDR2 SMNVEV (reference sequence). The CDR3 sequence is 16 residues long. CDR3 coding DNA: TGTGCCAGCAGTCCGCGGACTAGCGGGAGGGCTTATACGCAGTATTTT. Its translation is CASSPRTSGRAYTQYF.

The chain recombines TRBV5-1 with TRBJ2-3; either TRBD1 or TRBD2 may fit D (5 bases each). Germline V gene lookup returns CDR1 SGHRS and CDR2 YFSETQ. The CDR3 has 15 residues. V was cut by 2 bases and J by 2 bases, with 12 bases left in between. CDR3 region: CASSFAGTPTDTQYF. The CDR3, as DNA: TGCGCCAGCAGCTTCGCCGGGACCCCCACAGATACGCAGTATTTT.

This clonotype was seen more than once but under ten times. V is TRBV4-2 and J is TRBJ1-5; D gene unclear. The V and J ends lost 0 bases and 1 base respectively, with 10 bases between them. Germline V gives CDR1 LGHNA, CDR2 YNFKEQ. This CDR3 has 16 residues. The CDR3: CASSQDPGLSNQPQHF. In DNA form, the CDR3 reads TGTGCCAGCAGCCAAGATCCGGGGTTGAGCAATCAGCCCCAGCATTTT.

This clonotype was detected a few times. V gene TRBV14 combines with J gene TRBJ2-7; D might be TRBD1 (6 bases). CDR1 is SGHDN and CDR2 is FVKESK in the germline V gene. CDR3 size: 13 residues. Trimming took off 0 bases at V and 7 bases at J, with 10 bases between the two ends. CDR3 nucleotide sequence: TGTGCCAGCAGCCAAGATAGGGGGACGGAGCAGTACTTC. Amino acid sequence: CASSQDRGTEQYF.

This chain links TRBV15 with TRBJ2-7; 8 nucleotides match TRBD1. From germline, CDR1 is LNHNV and CDR2 YYDKDF (reference sequence). The CDR3 is made up of 14 amino acids. The ends lost 5 bases at V and 3 bases at J; junction bases unmatched: 6. In nucleotides, the CDR3 is TGTGCCACCAGCCCAGGGGGCGCAAACTACGAGCAGTACTTC. Protein: CATSPGGANYEQYF.

The DNA for the CDR3 is TGTGCCAGCGGTAGGACAGGGGCGTTCGGGGGCTACACCTTC. Its translation is CASGRTGAFGGYTF. The chain is built from TRBV25-1 and TRBJ1-2; 9 bases match TRBD1. CDR3 length: 14 amino acids. The germline CDR1 and CDR2 sequences are MGHDK and SYGVNS. The V segment lost 8 bases and the J segment 8 bases; nucleotides outside the gene matches: 12.